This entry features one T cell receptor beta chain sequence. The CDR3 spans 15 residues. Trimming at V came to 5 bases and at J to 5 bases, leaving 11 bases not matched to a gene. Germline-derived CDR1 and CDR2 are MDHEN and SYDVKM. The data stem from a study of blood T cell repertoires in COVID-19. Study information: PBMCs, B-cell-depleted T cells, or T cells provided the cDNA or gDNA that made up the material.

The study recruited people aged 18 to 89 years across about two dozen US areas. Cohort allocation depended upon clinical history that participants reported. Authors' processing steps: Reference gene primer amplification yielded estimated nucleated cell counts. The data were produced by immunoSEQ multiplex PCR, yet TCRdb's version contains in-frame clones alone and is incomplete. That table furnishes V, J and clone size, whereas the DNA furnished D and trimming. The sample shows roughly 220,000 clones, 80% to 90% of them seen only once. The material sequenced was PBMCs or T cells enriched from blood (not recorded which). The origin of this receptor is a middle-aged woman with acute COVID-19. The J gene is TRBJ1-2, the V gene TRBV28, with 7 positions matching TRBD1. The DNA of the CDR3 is TGTGCCAGCAGTCCGGAGGGGGCGGGAGGGTATGGCTACACCTTC. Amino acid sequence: CASSPEGAGGYGYTF.